Shown below are 28 T cell receptor beta chains from a single sample sequenced in a study of patients and donors after allogeneic stem cell transplantation. TCRdb re-called the RT-PCR reads through MiXCR, storing one row per CDR3 protein. The sample gives hundreds of thousands of distinct CDR3 sequences, 16% of which show up once; around 6.8% is in the top ten. Sequences were obtained from blood, either unsorted or a sorted T cell fraction (not recorded which). The receptors were sampled from a human donor who was either an allogeneic HSCT recipient or a stem cell or donor lymphocyte infusion donor (not recorded which). It is not recorded whose cells these are; they may come from a transplant donor.

This clonotype was counted ten times or more. V is TRBV5-1 and J is TRBJ2-3; D call uncertain. The CDR3 has 14 residues. Trimming pared 0 bases from V and 2 bases from J, leaving 7 bases between. Per germline, CDR1 SGHRS and CDR2 YFSETQ. The CDR3 DNA reads TGCGCCAGCAGCTTGGATTTTCCCACAGATACGCAGTATTTT. It codes for CASSLDFPTDTQYF.

In this sample, this clonotype turned up a few times. The rearrangement joins TRBV6-5 to TRBJ1-1; D is unresolved. The germline V gene has CDR1 MNHEY and CDR2 SVGAGI. Between the trimmed V and J ends, which lost 1 base and 1 base, there was a span of 7 bases. This CDR3 has 14 residues. The CDR3 sequence: CASSYLSGNTEAFF. CDR3 DNA sequence: TGTGCCAGCAGTTACTTGAGCGGGAACACTGAAGCTTTCTTT.

This clonotype has more than one count but fewer than ten. J is TRBJ2-3 and V is TRBV9; the D gene is possibly TRBD1 (5 bases). The ends were cut back, 0 bases at V and 0 bases at J, with 11 bases in the middle. The CDR3 extends over 16 amino acids. Germline V gene lookup returns CDR1 SGDLS and CDR2 YYNGEE. The CDR3 is CASSVAGAGSTDTQYF. DNA of the CDR3: TGTGCCAGCAGCGTAGCTGGGGCAGGAAGCACAGATACGCAGTATTTT.

This clonotype was seen a few times. V usage is TRBV11-2 and J usage is TRBJ2-7, with a possible D match to TRBD1 (5 bases). The germline V gene encodes CDR1 SGHAT and CDR2 FQNNGV. The CDR3 loop spans 16 amino acids. V shed 3 bases and J shed 2 bases, with 17 bases lying between them. The CDR3 bases are TGTGCCAGCAGCTTTGGGGCAGGAACCACTCCCTACGAGCAGTACTTC. Protein sequence: CASSFGAGTTPYEQYF.

This clonotype appeared a few times. The chain carries TRBV20-1 and TRBJ1-4; D unclear. Germline CDR1 and CDR2: DFQATT and SNEGSKA (reference sequence). V gave up 6 bases and J gave up 1 base, with 6 bases separating them. The CDR3 consists of 12 residues. The CDR3 DNA sequence: TGCAGTGCCCAGAGAACTAATGAAAAACTGTTTTTT. It yields the protein CSAQRTNEKLFF.

A few counts support this clonotype. This chain joins TRBV20-1 and TRBJ2-7; perhaps TRBD2 as D (5 bases). Germline V lookup: CDR1 DFQATT, CDR2 SNEGSKA (reference sequence). The V gene lost 3 bases and the J gene lost 6 bases, with 21 bases spanning the gap. The CDR3 loop spans 15 amino acids. In DNA, the CDR3 is TGCAGTGCTAGCGGGGTTGGACGGACCGCGGGCGAGCAGTACTTC. This translates into CSASGVGRTAGEQYF.

In its sample, this clonotype was seen many times. The J gene is TRBJ2-7, the V gene TRBV12-3 or TRBV12-4; maybe TRBD1 (6 bases). The CDR3 runs 14 residues. V was clipped by 3 bases and J by 6 bases, with 15 bases between them. The CDR3 DNA reads as TGTGCCAGCAGTTTTCAGGGGCCATCTCGCGAGCAGTACTTC. Protein: CASSFQGPSREQYF.

Regarding this clonotype: A read error is possible here, since a much larger clone lies one base away. The chain is built from TRBV4-1 and TRBJ2-5, with D unresolved. V gave up 3 bases and J gave up 2 bases, with 16 bases separating them. The CDR3 extends over 16 amino acids. The germline CDR1 and CDR2 sequences are MGHRA and YSYEKL. CDR3 nucleotide sequence: TGCGCCAGCAGCCACCCGGTACTAAGAATTCAAGAGACCCAGTACTTC. Amino acids: CASSHPVLRIQETQYF.

In this sample, this clonotype turned up a few times. This chain links TRBV19 with TRBJ2-5; either TRBD1 or TRBD2 may fit D (5 bases each). CDR1 and CDR2 (germline): LNHDA, SQIVND (reference sequence). V lost 10 bases, J lost 2 bases, and 20 bases lay in between. The CDR3 sequence is 15 residues long. The CDR3 protein is CATTSPGRPQETQYF. CDR3 bases: TGTGCCACCACTTCTCCGGGACGGCCTCAAGAGACCCAGTACTTC. The complete variable domain, with remaining parts taken from reference TRBV19 and TRBJ2-5, reads DGGITQSPKYLFRKEGQNVTLSCEQNLNHDAMYWYRQDPGQGLRLIYYSQIVNDFQKGDIAEGYSVSREKKESFPLTVTSAQKNPTAFYLCATTSPGRPQETQYFGPGTRLLVL.

This clonotype was detected a few times. The chain joins TRBV30 to TRBJ2-3, with TRBD2 identical over 9 bases. CDR1 and CDR2 (germline): GTSNPN, SVGIG (reference sequence). The CDR3 extends over 14 amino acids. Trimming took 0 bases from V and 4 from J; bases not matched to a gene: 2. This chain's CDR3 is CAWSVASGADTQYF. CDR3 nucleotides: TGTGCCTGGAGTGTGGCTAGCGGGGCAGATACGCAGTATTTT.

V is TRBV4-1 and J is TRBJ2-2; 7 nucleotides line up with TRBD1. The CDR3 totals 17 residues. Germline CDR1 is MGHRA and CDR2 is YSYEKL. Trimming removed 0 bases from V and 0 bases from J; junction bases left unmatched: 4. The CDR3 region has the DNA TGCGCCAGCAGCCAAGATCGAGGGGGCGCGAACACCGGGGAGCTGTTTTTT. Residues: CASSQDRGGANTGELFF.

This clonotype showed up just a few times. The chain employs TRBV3-1 and TRBJ2-7; D ambiguous. The ends were cut back, 0 bases at V and 5 bases at J, with 8 bases in the middle. Germline-derived CDR1 and CDR2 are LGHDT and YNNKEL (reference sequence). CDR3 length: 13 residues. CDR3 protein: CASSQDSRNEQYF. The CDR3 DNA reads as TGTGCCAGCAGCCAAGATTCTCGTAACGAGCAGTACTTC.

The chain employs TRBV19 and TRBJ2-5; no clear D. The germline V gene has CDR1 LNHDA and CDR2 SQIVND (reference sequence). The CDR3 loop spans 16 amino acids. Trimming took off 4 bases at V and 5 bases at J, with 20 bases between the two ends. The DNA of the CDR3 is TGTGCCAGTAGTAACCACCTGACCGATTATGAGGAGACCCAGTACTTC. Encoded protein: CASSNHLTDYEETQYF. Full variable domain (outside the CDR3, taken from reference TRBV19 and TRBJ2-5): DGGITQSPKYLFRKEGQNVTLSCEQNLNHDAMYWYRQDPGQGLRLIYYSQIVNDFQKGDIAEGYSVSREKKESFPLTVTSAQKNPTAFYLCASSNHLTDYEETQYFGPGTRLLVL.

This clonotype was observed a handful of times. The chain combines TRBV29-1 with TRBJ2-4; D remains ambiguous. Trimming took 4 bases from V and 3 from J, leaving 13 bases between them. This CDR3 has 14 residues. The germline gives CDR1 SQVTM, CDR2 ANQGSEA. This chain's CDR3 is CSVAMWENKNIQYF. The CDR3 DNA follows: TGCAGCGTTGCGATGTGGGAAAACAAAAACATTCAGTACTTC. Drawing the rest from reference TRBV29-1 and TRBJ2-4, the complete variable domain is SAVISQKPSRDICQRGTSLTIQCQVDSQVTMMFWYRQQPGQSLTLIATANQGSEATYESGFVIDKFPISRPNLTFSTLTVSNMSPEDSSIYLCSVAMWENKNIQYFGAGTRLSVL.

This clonotype was observed many times. This chain links TRBV7-6 with TRBJ2-3, with TRBD2 identical over 7 bases. CDR3 length: 15 amino acids. Germline trimming cut 3 bases from V and 2 bases from J; bases unmatched to any gene: 5. CDR1 is SGHVS and CDR2 is FNYEAQ in the germline V gene. The CDR3 nucleotides read TGTGCCAGCAGCTTGGGGGGGAGGTTCACAGATACGCAGTATTTT. Residues: CASSLGGRFTDTQYF.

This clonotype was observed at least ten times. The chain recombines TRBV4-1 with TRBJ1-6, with 9 positions matching TRBD1. Germline CDR1 reads MGHRA; CDR2 reads YSYEKL. V shed 8 bases, J shed 6 bases, and the junction held 8 bases outside the gene matches. The CDR3 extends over 15 amino acids. The CDR3: CASGYRDRVNSPLHF. CDR3 nucleotides: TGCGCCAGCGGATACCGGGACAGGGTTAATTCACCCCTCCACTTT.

This clonotype was found a few times. The chain is built from TRBV12-3 or TRBV12-4 and TRBJ1-6; D is ambiguous. V lost 3 bases and J 0 bases, leaving 9 bases between the germline ends. The CDR3 length is 16 residues. The CDR3 reads CASSFAPSSYNSPLHF. The CDR3 DNA is TGTGCCAGCAGTTTTGCCCCGAGCTCCTATAATTCACCCCTCCACTTT.

The chain couples TRBV27 to TRBJ2-3, with D perhaps assigned TRBD1 or TRBD2 (5 bases each). The germline V gene encodes CDR1 MNHEY and CDR2 SMNVEV (reference sequence). This CDR3 has 14 amino acids. V lost 3 bases to trimming and J lost 3 bases, with 10 bases between them. The CDR3 loop is CASSFGGFTDTQYF. For the CDR3, the DNA is TGTGCCAGCAGTTTTGGGGGTTTTACAGATACGCAGTATTTT.

The gene calls are TRBV7-2 and TRBJ2-3; 7 bases fit TRBD2. V shed 3 bases, J shed 2 bases, and the junction held 2 bases outside the gene matches. The length of the CDR3 is 14 residues. Germline CDR1 is SGHTA and CDR2 is FQGNSA. This chain's CDR3 is CASSFGGYTDTQYF. The CDR3 region has the DNA TGTGCCAGCAGCTTCGGGGGGTACACAGATACGCAGTATTTT.

In its sample, this clonotype was seen a few times. The rearrangement links TRBV5-6 to TRBJ1-5; D gene unclear. Germline V gene lookup returns CDR1 SGHDT and CDR2 YYEEEE. The CDR3 loop spans 13 amino acids. V lost 0 bases to trimming and J lost 15 bases, with 16 bases between them. CDR3 protein: CASSLGDGNLPHF. As DNA, the CDR3 is TGTGCCAGCAGCTTGGGTGACGGAAACCTACCGCATTTT.

The chain combines TRBV19 with TRBJ2-7, with 10 bases matching TRBD1. The length of the CDR3 is 15 residues. From germline, CDR1 is LNHDA and CDR2 SQIVND (reference sequence). V trimming: 9 bases; J trimming: 6 bases; junction bases outside the gene matches: 14. CDR3 loop: CASRSGQGVPGEQYF. CDR3 nucleotides: TGTGCCAGCAGATCCGGACAGGGGGTTCCCGGCGAGCAGTACTTC.

This chain connects TRBV5-6 to TRBJ1-1; no definite D call. Germline CDR1 and CDR2: SGHDT and YYEEEE. The CDR3 has 17 residues. The V and J ends lost 4 bases and 1 base respectively, with 20 bases between them. CDR3 bases: TGTGCCAGCAGCACGACCCAGATTCGGGTTCCGAACACTGAAGCTTTCTTT. This gives the protein CASSTTQIRVPNTEAFF.

The rearrangement links TRBV9 to TRBJ1-2; D unresolved. V was clipped by 0 bases and J by 4 bases, with 10 bases between them. Per germline, CDR1 SGDLS and CDR2 YYNGEE. This CDR3 has 14 amino acids. In nucleotides, the CDR3 is TGTGCCAGCAGCGTAGCTGTCGGCGGCTATGGCTACACCTTC. It yields the protein CASSVAVGGYGYTF.

The chain links TRBV6-1 to TRBJ2-7; D perhaps matches TRBD1 (5 bases). CDR3 length: 15 residues. Germline CDR1 MNHNS, CDR2 SASEGT. V lost 6 bases and J lost 2, with 17 bases in between. In DNA form, the CDR3 reads TGTGCCAGCAGCCCATACCAGGGCTTCGCCTACGAGCAGTACTTC. Its translation: CASSPYQGFAYEQYF.

The chain uses TRBV29-1 and TRBJ1-4; TRBD1 aligns across 7 bases. The length of the CDR3 is 17 residues. Germline V CDR1 and CDR2: SQVTM, ANQGSEA. The V and J ends lost 4 bases and 6 bases, in that order; junction bases with no gene match: 17. The CDR3 loop reads CSVASGAGRRGHEKLFF. The CDR3 DNA reads TGCAGCGTTGCGTCTGGGGCAGGGCGGAGGGGGCATGAAAAACTGTTTTTT.

The gene calls are TRBV12-3 or TRBV12-4 and TRBJ2-6, with no clear D. The CDR3 runs 18 residues. V was cut by 2 bases and J by 0 bases, with 14 bases left in between. CDR3 amino acids: CASSLRPLTHSGANVLTF. As DNA, the CDR3 is TGTGCCAGCAGTTTAAGACCTCTAACCCACTCTGGGGCCAACGTCCTGACTTTC.

The chain carries TRBV30 and TRBJ2-7; TRBD1 matches 7 bases. V shed 4 bases, J shed 6 bases, and the junction held 3 bases outside the gene matches. The CDR3 is 11 residues long. Germline V gene lookup returns CDR1 GTSNPN and CDR2 SVGIG (reference sequence). CDR3 loop: CAWITGVEQYF. The DNA of the CDR3 is TGTGCCTGGATAACAGGGGTCGAGCAGTACTTC.

On this clonotype itself: One end of the junction varies from germline; a read error may be responsible. This chain joins TRBV4-3 and TRBJ1-1, with a possible D match to TRBD1 (5 bases). Germline-derived CDR1 and CDR2 are LGHNA and YSLEER. This CDR3 has 15 residues. The CDR3 sequence: CASSQGAGRNTESFF. The CDR3 coding sequence is TGCGCCAGCAGCCAAGGGGCGGGGCGGAACACTGAATCTTTCTTT.